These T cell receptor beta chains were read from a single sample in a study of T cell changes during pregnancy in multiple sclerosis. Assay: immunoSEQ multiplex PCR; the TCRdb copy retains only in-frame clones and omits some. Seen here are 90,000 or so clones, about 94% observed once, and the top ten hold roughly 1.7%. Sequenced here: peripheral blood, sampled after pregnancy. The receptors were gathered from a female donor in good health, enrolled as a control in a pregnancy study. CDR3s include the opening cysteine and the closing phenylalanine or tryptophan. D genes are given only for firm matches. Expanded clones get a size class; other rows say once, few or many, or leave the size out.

cdr3_nt: TGTGCCAGCAGTAACGGGACAGGGGGCCACAATGAGCAGTTCTTC
cdr3_aa: CASSNGTGGHNEQFF
clone_size: .
d_call: TRBD1
v_call: TRBV6-4
j_call: TRBJ2-1

cdr3_nt: TGTGCCAGCAGCTTAGGGGACAGGGGAAGGGATGGCTACACCTTC
cdr3_aa: CASSLGDRGRDGYTF
clone_size: .
d_call: TRBD1
v_call: TRBV7-8
j_call: TRBJ1-2

cdr3_nt: TGTGCCAGCAGGAGAACGACTAGCGGGAGGGGCACAGATACGCAGTATTTT
cdr3_aa: CASRRTTSGRGTDTQYF
clone_size: .
d_call: TRBD2
v_call: TRBV2
j_call: TRBJ2-3

cdr3_nt: TGTGCCAGCGAGGAGGGAGTAAGAGATACGCAGTATTTT
cdr3_aa: CASEEGVRDTQYF
clone_size: .
d_call: .
v_call: TRBV6-1
j_call: TRBJ2-3

cdr3_nt: TGTGCCAGCAGTCCCCTAATTGGTCCGTATGGCTACACCTTC
cdr3_aa: CASSPLIGPYGYTF
clone_size: .
d_call: .
v_call: TRBV27
j_call: TRBJ1-2

cdr3_nt: TGTGCCAGCAGTCTGGGGTTTCAAGGGGGAGAGACCCAGTACTTC
cdr3_aa: CASSLGFQGGETQYF
clone_size: .
d_call: .
v_call: TRBV6-1
j_call: TRBJ2-5

cdr3_nt: TGTGCCATCAGTGAGTCGGGGAGGTCGTACGAGCAGTACTTC
cdr3_aa: CAISESGRSYEQYF
clone_size: .
d_call: .
v_call: TRBV10-3
j_call: TRBJ2-7

cdr3_nt: TGTGCCAGCGGGAGTCCTGGACAGGGCTCGCAGCCCCAGCATTTT
cdr3_aa: CASGSPGQGSQPQHF
clone_size: .
d_call: TRBD1
v_call: TRBV6-4
j_call: TRBJ1-5

cdr3_nt: TGTGCCAGCAGCTCCCGGGACACGAGCTCCTACGAGCAGTACTTC
cdr3_aa: CASSSRDTSSYEQYF
clone_size: .
d_call: .
v_call: TRBV7-2
j_call: TRBJ2-7

cdr3_nt: TGTGCCAGCAGTGGAAGGCAGGGCGGCGGCTACACCTTC
cdr3_aa: CASSGRQGGGYTF
clone_size: .
d_call: .
v_call: TRBV27
j_call: TRBJ1-2

cdr3_nt: TGCAGCGTTGAAACCGGGACAGGGTTTTACGAGCAGTACTTC
cdr3_aa: CSVETGTGFYEQYF
clone_size: .
d_call: TRBD1
v_call: TRBV29-1
j_call: TRBJ2-7

cdr3_nt: TGTGCCAGCAGCTTAAATGGAGGGACTCTAGGTCAGCCCCAGCATTTT
cdr3_aa: CASSLNGGTLGQPQHF
clone_size: .
d_call: .
v_call: TRBV11-2
j_call: TRBJ1-5

cdr3_nt: TGTGCCAGCAGTCACGGACAGGGGGGGACTGAAGCTTTCTTT
cdr3_aa: CASSHGQGGTEAFF
clone_size: .
d_call: TRBD1
v_call: TRBV28
j_call: TRBJ1-1

cdr3_nt: TGTGCCAGCAGTCCAGGGACATCGATCTACGAGCAGTACTTC
cdr3_aa: CASSPGTSIYEQYF
clone_size: .
d_call: .
v_call: TRBV28
j_call: TRBJ2-7

cdr3_nt: TGTGCCAGCAGCTTGGAGGGGGGCAATCAGCCCCAGCATTTT
cdr3_aa: CASSLEGGNQPQHF
clone_size: .
d_call: .
v_call: TRBV5-5
j_call: TRBJ1-5

cdr3_nt: TGTGCCAGTAGTATAGATCTCACTCCGGGAGGGATCTACGAGCAGTACTTC
cdr3_aa: CASSIDLTPGGIYEQYF
clone_size: .
d_call: TRBD2
v_call: TRBV19
j_call: TRBJ2-7

cdr3_nt: TGTGCCAGCAGGCGATATCTCCCCGGAGATGAGCAGTTCTTC
cdr3_aa: CASRRYLPGDEQFF
clone_size: once
d_call: .
v_call: TRBV28
j_call: TRBJ2-1

cdr3_nt: TGCGCCAGCAGCACCGGACTAGCGGGAGTTGCAGATACGCAGTATTTT
cdr3_aa: CASSTGLAGVADTQYF
clone_size: once
d_call: TRBD2
v_call: TRBV5-1
j_call: TRBJ2-3

cdr3_nt: TGTGCCAGCAGGCCGAGCTCCTACGAGCAGTACTTC
cdr3_aa: CASRPSSYEQYF
clone_size: .
d_call: .
v_call: TRBV6-5
j_call: TRBJ2-7

cdr3_nt: TGTGCCAGCAAAATTATTCAGGGTTCCTACGAGCAGTACTTC
cdr3_aa: CASKIIQGSYEQYF
clone_size: .
d_call: .
v_call: TRBV27
j_call: TRBJ2-7

cdr3_nt: TGTGCCAGCAGTTTAAGCGGGCTAGCAGGATACAATGAGCAGTTCTTC
cdr3_aa: CASSLSGLAGYNEQFF
clone_size: .
d_call: .
v_call: TRBV28
j_call: TRBJ2-1

cdr3_nt: TGTGCCAGCAGTTACCCAGGGGCATTTGAAGCTTTCTTT
cdr3_aa: CASSYPGAFEAFF
clone_size: .
d_call: .
v_call: TRBV6-5
j_call: TRBJ1-1

cdr3_nt: TGTGCCAGCAGCCAAGATGGTGCGCTCACTGAAGCTTTCTTT
cdr3_aa: CASSQDGALTEAFF
clone_size: .
d_call: .
v_call: TRBV4-2
j_call: TRBJ1-1

cdr3_nt: TGTGCCAGTAGTATAGACCCTAGCGGCGTCGAGCAGTTCTTC
cdr3_aa: CASSIDPSGVEQFF
clone_size: .
d_call: TRBD2
v_call: TRBV19
j_call: TRBJ2-1

cdr3_nt: TGTGCCAGCAGCTTAGCGCAACAGGAGACGAACACCGGGGAGCTGTTTTTT
cdr3_aa: CASSLAQQETNTGELFF
clone_size: .
d_call: .
v_call: TRBV7-6
j_call: TRBJ2-2

cdr3_nt: TGTGCCAGCAGGGACAGGGATCAGCCCCAGCATTTT
cdr3_aa: CASRDRDQPQHF
clone_size: .
d_call: TRBD1
v_call: TRBV27
j_call: TRBJ1-5

cdr3_nt: TGTGCCAGCAGTGAGGGTCAGACTCGGGGGGAGCTGTTTTTT
cdr3_aa: CASSEGQTRGELFF
clone_size: .
d_call: .
v_call: TRBV2
j_call: TRBJ2-2

cdr3_nt: TGCGCCAGCAGCCAAGATCTACGCAGGGGGCTCTACAATGAGCAGTTCTTC
cdr3_aa: CASSQDLRRGLYNEQFF
clone_size: .
d_call: TRBD1
v_call: TRBV4-1
j_call: TRBJ2-1

cdr3_nt: TGTGCCAGCAGCCACATGACAGGGACCCCGAACACCGGGGAGCTGTTTTTT
cdr3_aa: CASSHMTGTPNTGELFF
clone_size: .
d_call: TRBD1
v_call: TRBV4-2
j_call: TRBJ2-2

cdr3_nt: TGTGCCAGCAGCTCCGGACAGGGTCCCCAAGAGACCCAGTACTTC
cdr3_aa: CASSSGQGPQETQYF
clone_size: .
d_call: TRBD1
v_call: TRBV7-9
j_call: TRBJ2-5

cdr3_nt: TGTGCCAGCAGAGACTCACCCAGGGGGCTGGGGACTGAAGCTTTCTTT
cdr3_aa: CASRDSPRGLGTEAFF
clone_size: once
d_call: TRBD1
v_call: TRBV7-9
j_call: TRBJ1-1

cdr3_nt: TGCGCCAGCAGCCCCCCCGGTCGGGAGACATTCCCGAACTCCTACGAGCAGTACTTC
cdr3_aa: CASSPPGRETFPNSYEQYF
clone_size: .
d_call: .
v_call: TRBV5-1
j_call: TRBJ2-7

cdr3_nt: TGCGCCAGCAGCTTGGAACCTAGCGGGGTAGCGAGCGAGCAGTACTTC
cdr3_aa: CASSLEPSGVASEQYF
clone_size: once
d_call: TRBD2
v_call: TRBV5-1
j_call: TRBJ2-7

cdr3_nt: TGCGCCAGCAGCTTCAACAGGAACACTGAAGCTTTCTTT
cdr3_aa: CASSFNRNTEAFF
clone_size: .
d_call: .
v_call: TRBV5-1
j_call: TRBJ1-1